The 18 T cell receptor beta chains below all came from one sample that was sequenced in a study of blood T cell repertoires in COVID-19. Clones were read by immunoSEQ multiplex PCR, and TCRdb kept only the in-frame ones, dropping some. The table includes roughly 36,000 clones, roughly 90% detected once. Sequenced: peripheral blood. The receptors stem from a man aged 60 to 75 with active or convalescent COVID-19.

The chain links TRBV5-1 to TRBJ2-1; TRBD2 might be the D (5 bases). This CDR3 has 16 residues. Germline CDR1 reads SGHRS; CDR2 reads YFSETQ. V lost 2 bases, J lost 5 bases, and 17 bases lay in between. The CDR3 loop reads CASSLSIRGRDNEQFF. CDR3 in DNA: TGCGCCAGCAGCTTATCTATACGGGGAAGAGACAATGAGCAGTTCTTC.

The J gene is TRBJ1-2, the V gene TRBV2, with D perhaps TRBD1 (5 bases). Deletions cut 7 bases from V and 8 bases from J, with 14 bases between. CDR1 SNHLY and CDR2 FYNNEI come from the germline V gene. The CDR3 spans 12 residues. The CDR3 is CASTQTGYGYTF. As DNA, the CDR3 is TGTGCCAGCACCCAAACAGGATACGGCTACACCTTC.

This clone was seen only once. This chain joins TRBV7-3 and TRBJ2-7, with 7 bases fitting TRBD2. V shed 3 bases and J 0 bases; nucleotides not matched to a gene: 8. This CDR3 is 16 amino acids long. CDR1 is SGHTA and CDR2 is FQGTGA in the germline V gene. The CDR3 region has the DNA TGTGCCAGCAGCTTGTTCACTCTAGCGGCCTCCTACGAGCAGTACTTC. Its translation is CASSLFTLAASYEQYF.

The chain carries TRBV5-1 and TRBJ1-2; TRBD1 aligns across 10 bases. The V and J ends lost 0 bases and 4 bases, in that order; junction bases with no gene match: 6. This CDR3 has 16 residues. Per the germline V gene, CDR1 is SGHRS and CDR2 is YFSETQ. The CDR3: CASSLGQGAPGYGYTF. The CDR3 DNA follows: TGCGCCAGCAGCTTGGGACAGGGGGCGCCTGGCTATGGCTACACCTTC.

The chain carries TRBV5-1 and TRBJ2-5; 7 bases match TRBD1. The length of the CDR3 is 15 residues. V shed 1 base and J 4 bases; nucleotides not matched to a gene: 7. Germline V gene sequence: CDR1 SGHRS, CDR2 YFSETQ. The DNA of the CDR3 is TGCGCCAGCAGCTTGACAAGCAGGGGGACAGAGACCCAGTACTTC. Encoded protein: CASSLTSRGTETQYF.

The rearrangement joins TRBV2 to TRBJ2-3; TRBD1 matches 7 bases. This CDR3 is 15 amino acids long. The germline CDR1 and CDR2 sequences are SNHLY and FYNNEI. Unmatched junction bases numbered 8, after V lost 5 bases and J lost 3 bases. The CDR3 nucleotides read TGTGCCAGCAGTCCTAGGGACAGTCCAACAGATACGCAGTATTTT. Translating gives CASSPRDSPTDTQYF.

This chain uses TRBV7-2 with TRBJ2-5, with unresolved D. CDR3 length: 15 residues. Looked up from germline, CDR1 is SGHTA and CDR2 is FQGNSA. Trimming shortened V by 0 bases and J by 1 base, and 9 bases separated the two germline ends. The CDR3 spells CASSLAARFQETQYF. Written as DNA, the CDR3 is TGTGCCAGCAGCTTAGCTGCTAGGTTCCAAGAGACCCAGTACTTC.

The J gene is TRBJ2-7, the V gene TRBV6-5, with D tentatively TRBD2 (6 bases). The germline gives CDR1 MNHEY, CDR2 SVGAGI. This CDR3 spans 13 amino acids. V lost 2 bases and J lost 4, with 9 bases in between. This chain's CDR3 is CASSYTSSYEQYF. DNA for the CDR3: TGTGCCAGCAGTTACACTAGCAGTTACGAGCAGTACTTC.

V and J are TRBV9 and TRBJ2-2, with TRBD1 identical over 8 bases. Germline-derived CDR1 and CDR2 are SGDLS and YYNGEE. The trim removed 0 bases at V and 7 bases at J, leaving 8 bases unmatched. This CDR3 contains 16 residues. The CDR3 DNA is TGTGCCAGCAGCGTAGCAGCAGGACAGGGAATCGGGGAGCTGTTTTTT. It is translated as CASSVAAGQGIGELFF.

This chain connects TRBV5-4 to TRBJ1-2, with TRBD1 identical over 8 bases. Trimming removed 0 bases from V and 1 base from J; junction bases left unmatched: 11. This CDR3 contains 18 residues. Per the germline V gene, CDR1 is SGHNT and CDR2 is YYREEE (reference sequence). The CDR3, as DNA: TGTGCCAGCAGCTTGGAGGCCCGCGGGACAGGTCTTAACTATGGCTACACCTTC. This sequence encodes CASSLEARGTGLNYGYTF.

The chain joins TRBV10-3 to TRBJ2-7; 9 bases are shared with TRBD1. Germline V CDR1 and CDR2: ENHRY, SYGVKD. This CDR3 has 14 residues. J was trimmed by 4 bases and V by 6 bases; bases with no gene match: 7. CDR3 bases: TGTGCCATCAGCGATATGACAGGGGGGTACGAGCAGTACTTC. This encodes CAISDMTGGYEQYF.

The chain couples TRBV19 to TRBJ2-2; TRBD2 aligns across 13 bases. The CDR3 contains 18 residues. The V gene end was trimmed by 4 bases and the J gene end by 4 bases; junction bases not matched to a gene: 9. The germline V gene has CDR1 LNHDA and CDR2 SQIVND (reference sequence). Here the CDR3 DNA reads TGTGCCAGTAGTAAGACTAGCGGGAGGACTTGGGGCACCGGGGAGCTGTTTTTT. Its translation is CASSKTSGRTWGTGELFF.

The table lists this clone with a count of one. The chain uses TRBV19 and TRBJ1-5; TRBD1 might be the D (6 bases). V was trimmed by 4 bases and J by 1 base, leaving 14 bases between them. The germline V gene encodes CDR1 LNHDA and CDR2 SQIVND (reference sequence). This CDR3 is 16 amino acids long. This CDR3 is CASSTRTVPSNQPQHF. Written as DNA, the CDR3 is TGTGCCAGTAGTACCCGGACAGTTCCGAGCAATCAGCCCCAGCATTTT.

The chain couples TRBV28 to TRBJ1-1; D is uncertain. Trimming stripped 1 base from V and 4 bases from J, with 10 bases between. The germline V gene has CDR1 MDHEN and CDR2 SYDVKM. This CDR3 is built from 14 residues. The CDR3 DNA reads TGTGCCAGCAGTTTATCGGGTCGTTCCACTGAAGCTTTCTTT. This sequence encodes CASSLSGRSTEAFF.

The gene calls are TRBV19 and TRBJ2-3, with 10 positions matching TRBD2. This CDR3 is 15 amino acids long. Germline CDR1 LNHDA, CDR2 SQIVND (reference sequence). Unmatched junction bases numbered 12, after V lost 6 bases and J lost 9 bases. CDR3 DNA: TGTGCCAGTAGGAGCGGGAGGGCCGGGGTTCGGACGCAGTATTTT. Translating it yields CASRSGRAGVRTQYF.

In DNA form, the CDR3 reads TGCGCCAGTTGGACAGGGGACCCTGGTGGGACCCAGTACTTC. Translated, it gives CASWTGDPGGTQYF. The genes are TRBV5-1 and TRBJ2-5, with 9 bases lining up with TRBD1. The J segment lost 7 bases and the V segment lost 8 bases, leaving 12 bases of the junction unmatched. Germline values: CDR1 SGHRS, CDR2 YFSETQ. The CDR3 totals 14 residues.

The chain recombines TRBV6-5 with TRBJ1-1; D might be TRBD1 (5 bases). The germline gives CDR1 MNHEY, CDR2 SVGAGI. Trimming took 7 bases from V and 3 from J, leaving 12 bases between them. The CDR3 loop spans 13 amino acids. In DNA, the CDR3 is TGTGCCAGCACCGAAGGGGTTTACACTGAAGCTTTCTTT. Translation gives CASTEGVYTEAFF.

The chain links TRBV30 to TRBJ1-6; no firm D call. The CDR3 has 14 residues. Trimming pared 4 bases from V and 7 bases from J, leaving 14 bases between. CDR1 and CDR2 (germline): GTSNPN, SVGIG (reference sequence). The CDR3 DNA sequence: TGTGCCTGGAAGTTCTTGGGAGGGAATTCACCCCTCCACTTT. Amino acid sequence: CAWKFLGGNSPLHF.